This paragraph reports one T cell receptor beta chain. Its specificity is unknown. The data were taken from a study of T-cell reconstitution after alpha-beta-depleted transplantation in children. Study results and caveats: T-cell numbers and diversity one year post-transplant derived largely from freshly generated T cells. Expanded graft clones numbering several hundred reportedly gave rise to alpha-beta T cells about two months after transplant. Elevated TCRbeta diversity at day 60 was traced, in some patients, to surviving recipient T cells and thymic progenitors.

Germline loops: CDR1 SGHDN, CDR2 FVKESK. The CDR3 has 13 amino acids. The V gene lost 6 bases and the J gene lost 1 base, with 9 bases spanning the gap. Preparation of the TCRbeta library was carried out with unique molecular identifiers. Each CDR3 protein gets one entry after TCRdb re-called the PCR reads with MiXCR. Among 700,000 or so distinct CDR3 sequences listed, around 13% were seen once. The genes are TRBV14 and TRBJ1-1, with TRBD1 as a possible D gene (5 bases). The TCR sequence derives from a girl between 2 and 10 years old with congenital amegakaryocytic thrombocytopenia, due to receive a stem cell transplant. Material: PBMCs, obtained before TCRalphabeta/CD19-depleted stem cell transplant. CDR3 residues: CASRIQENTEAFF. Here the CDR3 DNA reads TGTGCCAGCAGAATACAGGAGAACACTGAAGCTTTCTTT.